These 21 T cell receptor beta chains were all obtained from the same sample, sequenced in a study of cytomegalovirus exposure and HLA in healthy donors. 13 Jbeta primers and 60 Vbeta primers were used for the PCR. Assay: immunoSEQ multiplex PCR; the TCRdb copy retains only in-frame clones and omits some. The sample spans roughly 50,000 clones; the ten largest clones claim about 24%. Input material: PBMCs. Receptors were obtained from a man aged 40-50 years in good health and CMV-seropositive.

The chain has TRBV5-8 and TRBJ1-5; D is unclear. Germline V gene lookup returns CDR1 SGHTS and CDR2 YDEGEE. The CDR3 has 12 residues. V shed 6 bases and J shed 0 bases, with 4 bases lying between them. The CDR3 DNA sequence: TGTGCCAGCACAAATAGCAATCAGCCCCAGCATTTT. Its protein product is CASTNSNQPQHF.

The V gene is TRBV6-5, the J gene TRBJ1-6; no clear D. V lost 4 bases to trimming and J lost 4 bases, with 11 bases between them. The CDR3 runs 15 residues. The germline gives CDR1 MNHEY, CDR2 SVGAGI. The CDR3 sequence is CASSSGGHYNSPLHF. The CDR3 nucleotides are TGTGCCAGCAGTTCAGGAGGTCATTATAATTCACCCCTCCACTTT.

The chain is built from TRBV6-6 and TRBJ1-2; D may be TRBD1 (6 bases). Between the trimmed V and J ends, which lost 4 bases and 7 bases, there was a span of 19 bases. CDR3 length: 15 residues. Germline lookup yields CDR1 MNHNY and CDR2 SVGAGI (reference sequence). CDR3 amino acids: CASSFPGHPDGGYTF. DNA for the CDR3: TGTGCCAGCAGTTTCCCGGGACACCCAGACGGTGGCTACACCTTC.

The chain couples TRBV23-1 to TRBJ2-5; D might be TRBD2 (7 bases). TRBV23-1 is recorded as an ORF, its role being uncertain. Deletions cut 4 bases from V and 3 bases from J, with 18 bases between. The CDR3 is 16 residues long. CDR3 in DNA: TGCGCCAGCAGTCCACCCGCGGGGGCGTCTAAAGAGACCCAGTACTTC. This encodes CASSPPAGASKETQYF.

The rearrangement links TRBV5-4 to TRBJ1-1; D gene ambiguous. CDR3 length: 16 amino acids. The V gene lost 0 bases and the J gene lost 2 bases, with 14 bases spanning the gap. CDR1 is SGHNT, CDR2 YYREEE, per germline (reference sequence). The CDR3 DNA reads TGTGCCAGCAGCTTGGGTGGGAGGCCCGGAAACACTGAAGCTTTCTTT. It codes for CASSLGGRPGNTEAFF.

Regarding this clone: This sample includes further DNA sequences coding for the same CDR3. The chain couples TRBV29-1 to TRBJ2-5; weak D call: TRBD1 (6 bases). The CDR3 has 12 residues. V was trimmed by 6 bases and J by 2 bases, leaving 10 bases between them. Germline-derived CDR1 and CDR2 are SQVTM and ANQGSEA. This CDR3 reads CSVDRTQETQYF. Here the CDR3 DNA reads TGCAGCGTCGACAGGACTCAAGAGACCCAGTACTTC.

This chain links TRBV9 with TRBJ2-7, with D perhaps TRBD2 (5 bases). Trimming cost V 0 bases and J 0 bases, with 22 bases left between them. The CDR3 runs 19 residues. CDR1 SGDLS and CDR2 YYNGEE come from the germline V gene. This CDR3 reads CASSVDSSPGSLSSYEQYF. DNA for the CDR3: TGTGCCAGCAGCGTAGACTCATCTCCGGGGTCATTGAGCTCCTACGAGCAGTACTTC.

The chain recombines TRBV5-6 with TRBJ1-1; 7 bases align to TRBD1. This CDR3 contains 14 residues. Germline V gene sequence: CDR1 SGHDT, CDR2 YYEEEE. Germline trimming cut 5 bases from V and 11 bases from J; bases unmatched to any gene: 15. As DNA, the CDR3 is TGTGCCAGCAGAACCGGGACAGCGGTAGTAGGGGCTTTCTTT. Encoded protein: CASRTGTAVVGAFF. Complete variable domain (other parts from reference TRBV5-6 and TRBJ1-1): DAGVTQSPTHLIKTRGQQVTLRCSPKSGHDTVSWYQQALGQGPQFIFQYYEEEERQRGNFPDRFSGHQFPNYSSELNVNALLLGDSALYLCASRTGTAVVGAFFGQGTRLTVV.

This chain uses TRBV27 with TRBJ2-5; weak D call: TRBD1 (6 bases). The germline V gene encodes CDR1 MNHEY and CDR2 SMNVEV (reference sequence). The CDR3 length is 13 residues. The V end was cut by 4 bases, the J end by 4 bases, with 10 bases between. CDR3 in amino acids: CASSYRERETQYF. CDR3 bases: TGTGCCAGCAGTTACAGGGAGAGAGAGACCCAGTACTTC.

The J gene is TRBJ2-7, the V gene TRBV4-1; TRBD2 matches at 8 bases. Looked up from germline, CDR1 is MGHRA and CDR2 is YSYEKL. The trim removed 1 base at V and 2 bases at J, leaving 10 bases unmatched. This CDR3 is built from 17 residues. CDR3 sequence: CASSQALNGGATYEQYF. The CDR3 DNA reads TGCGCCAGCAGCCAAGCACTCAACGGGGGGGCAACCTACGAGCAGTACTTC.

The chain links TRBV28 to TRBJ1-4; the match to TRBD1 covers 10 bases. There are 16 residues in the CDR3. V lost 5 bases, J lost 7 bases, and 10 bases stayed unmatched. The V gene's germline CDR1 is MDHEN and CDR2 SYDVKM. The DNA of the CDR3 is TGTGCCAGCAGTATGACAGGGGGCGGTCAGCCTGAAAAACTGTTTTTT. As protein: CASSMTGGGQPEKLFF.

The genes are TRBV29-1 and TRBJ2-2; D is perhaps TRBD2 (6 bases). The V end lost 4 bases, the J end lost 4 bases, and 10 bases lay between the germline ends. CDR3 length: 13 amino acids. Germline CDR1 and CDR2: SQVTM and ANQGSEA. As DNA, the CDR3 is TGCAGCGTTGTCCAGGGAGGCACCGGGGAGCTGTTTTTT. Amino acid sequence: CSVVQGGTGELFF.

The chain couples TRBV5-5 to TRBJ2-7, with 12 bases identical to TRBD2. The CDR3 runs to 17 residues. The J segment lost 2 bases and the V segment lost 1 base, leaving 7 bases of the junction unmatched. Germline loops: CDR1 SGHKS, CDR2 YYEKEE (reference sequence). In nucleotides, the CDR3 is TGTGCCAGCAGCTTGACTAGCGGGGGGACTTCCACCTACGAGCAGTACTTC. Its protein product is CASSLTSGGTSTYEQYF.

The CDR3 protein is CASSLLSPDRASYNSPLHF. CDR3 bases: TGCGCCAGCAGCCTCTTGTCGCCCGACAGAGCCTCCTATAATTCACCCCTCCACTTT. The rearrangement joins TRBV5-1 to TRBJ1-6; tentatively, D is TRBD1 (5 bases). V was clipped by 4 bases and J by 0 bases, with 20 bases between them. The CDR3 totals 19 residues. Germline-derived CDR1 and CDR2 are SGHRS and YFSETQ.

As concerns this clone: Its ends do not fully match the called genes, so a read error is possible. This chain uses TRBV4-1 with TRBJ1-2; 8 bases agree with TRBD1. CDR1 MGHRA and CDR2 YSYEKL come from the germline V gene. The length of the CDR3 is 15 residues. The CDR3 sequence is CTSRHSDREVYGYTF. The CDR3 DNA reads TGCACCAGCAGACACTCGGACAGGGAGGTGTATGGCTACACCTTC.

This chain joins TRBV7-3 and TRBJ2-1; D perhaps matches TRBD1 (6 bases). V was pared by 3 bases and J by 4 bases, with 13 bases between. The germline gives CDR1 SGHTA, CDR2 FQGTGA. There are 15 residues in the CDR3. CDR3 nucleotides: TGTGCCAGCAGCTTCCCCGAAGGGGGTTACAATGAGCAGTTCTTC. It specifies CASSFPEGGYNEQFF.

This chain uses TRBV6-5 with TRBJ1-2, with 8 bases identical to TRBD1. The CDR3 loop spans 14 amino acids. The germline gives CDR1 MNHEY, CDR2 SVGAGI. V was pared by 6 bases and J by 6 bases, with 9 bases of the junction left unmatched. The CDR3 DNA reads as TGTGCCAGCAGCTATACTAGGACAGGGAATGGCTACACCTTC. Protein product: CASSYTRTGNGYTF.

The chain joins TRBV18 to TRBJ2-1, with D possibly TRBD2 on 6 matching bases. The CDR3 covers 14 residues. Trimming pared 5 bases from V and 8 bases from J, leaving 16 bases between. CDR1 is KGHSH and CDR2 is LQKENI in the germline V gene. CDR3 in DNA: TGTGCCAGCTCATCGCGGGACGGGTCAGATGAGCAGTTCTTC. Its protein is CASSSRDGSDEQFF.

This rearrangement joins TRBV5-1 to TRBJ1-2; 10 bases line up with TRBD1. The CDR3 runs 17 residues. CDR1 is SGHRS and CDR2 is YFSETQ in the germline V gene. The trim removed 0 bases at V and 5 bases at J, leaving 10 bases unmatched. As DNA, the CDR3 is TGCGCCAGCAGCTTGGCCGATTCGGGACAGGGGTCGTATGGCTACACCTTC. It translates to CASSLADSGQGSYGYTF.

The chain is built from TRBV4-3 and TRBJ1-3; D gene uncertain. V was shortened by 0 bases and J by 3 bases, with 6 bases between the two germline ends. The CDR3 consists of 14 residues. The V gene's germline CDR1 is LGHNA and CDR2 YSLEER. The CDR3: CASSQEAYGNTIYF. Written as DNA, the CDR3 is TGCGCCAGCAGCCAAGAAGCCTATGGAAACACCATATATTTT.

The chain links TRBV7-8 to TRBJ2-7; 9 nucleotides agree with TRBD2. Germline V gene sequence: CDR1 SGHVS, CDR2 FQNEAQ. This CDR3 spans 15 amino acids. V trimming: 2 bases; J trimming: 6 bases; junction bases outside the gene matches: 8. The CDR3, as DNA: TGTGCCAGCAGCTTAAACGGAGCGGGAGGATCCGAGCAGTACTTC. Protein: CASSLNGAGGSEQYF.